This T cell receptor (beta chain) was identified in a study of T cell repertoires in cytomegalovirus infection. In this sample, this clonotype turned up many times. What it binds is not known. Points from the study as a whole: CMV-specific TCR beta clonotypes restricted by HLA-C dominated the ex vivo response.

CDR3 size: 16 residues. V lost 5 bases and J lost 1; bases outside the gene matches: 7. TCRdb re-derived calls from the reads in MiXCR, one entry per CDR3 protein. The table includes hundreds of thousands of distinct CDR3 sequences, 35% detected once. The sequencing sample was made of PBMCs. This TCR came from a human donor in good health (CMV status not recorded). Some clones in this sample may be carry-over from other donors' samples. This chain connects TRBV12-3 or TRBV12-4 to TRBJ2-2; 7 bases line up with TRBD1. The CDR3 DNA is TGTGCCAGCAGTCCCCGACAGGGCCAGAACACCGGGGAGCTGTTTTTT. This gives the protein CASSPRQGQNTGELFF.